Listed here are 8 T cell receptor beta chains from one sample, sequenced in a study of chemoradiotherapy in HPV16-positive cancers. Measured with immunoSEQ multiplex PCR; TCRdb has only the in-frame clones, and not every one. There are some 5,000 clones in the sample; roughly nine tenths occur only once, and 3% to 3.5% lies in the top ten. The sample here was tumor tissue, taken from a patient who underwent chemoradiotherapy. These receptors were collected from a human donor with HPV-associated anogenital cancer.

The gene calls are TRBV7-6 and TRBJ2-2; 8 bases match TRBD2. Trimming at V came to 4 bases and at J to 4 bases, leaving 8 bases not matched to a gene. The CDR3 contains 16 residues. Germline values: CDR1 SGHVS, CDR2 FNYEAQ. DNA for the CDR3: TGTGCCAGCAGCTCTACTAGCGGACGGGGCACCGGGGAGCTGTTTTTT. Protein product: CASSSTSGRGTGELFF.

This clone showed up just once. The chain recombines TRBV30 with TRBJ2-1; 8 nucleotides align to TRBD2. CDR1 and CDR2 (germline): GTSNPN, SVGIG (reference sequence). This CDR3 contains 15 residues. V shed 3 bases, J shed 0 bases, and the junction held 4 bases outside the gene matches. Here the CDR3 reads CAWRTSGSSYNEQFF. CDR3 bases: TGTGCCTGGAGAACTAGCGGCAGCTCCTACAATGAGCAGTTCTTC.

This chain joins TRBV7-9 and TRBJ1-3; 8 bases map to TRBD1. Germline CDR1 is SEHNR and CDR2 is FQNEAQ (reference sequence). J lost 3 bases, V lost 5 bases, and 9 bases had no gene match. The CDR3 is 16 amino acids. The CDR3, as DNA: TGTGCCAGCAGCACAGTGACAGGGGAAGGTGGAAACACCATATATTTT. The encoded protein is CASSTVTGEGGNTIYF.

On this clone itself: One junction end does not reproduce the germline sequence, and a read error may be involved. The genes are TRBV7-7 and TRBJ2-5; TRBD1 matches 10 bases. This CDR3 comprises 14 residues. Germline V lookup: CDR1 SSHAT, CDR2 FNYEAQ (reference sequence). The DNA for the CDR3 is TGTGCTAGCAGCTTGACAGGGGGCCCAGAGACCCAGTACTTC. It encodes CASSLTGGPETQYF.

The chain recombines TRBV25-1 with TRBJ1-1; 7 nucleotides agree with TRBD1. Trimming at V came to 7 bases and at J to 2 bases, leaving 4 bases not matched to a gene. CDR1 and CDR2 from the germline V gene are MGHDK and SYGVNS. The CDR3 extends over 13 amino acids. The CDR3 is CASKTGRNTEAFF. The CDR3 DNA follows: TGTGCCAGCAAGACAGGGAGAAACACTGAAGCTTTCTTT. Full variable domain (outside the CDR3, taken from reference TRBV25-1 and TRBJ1-1): EADIYQTPRYLVIGTGKKITLECSQTMGHDKMYWYQQDPGMELHLIHYSYGVNSTEKGDLSSESTVSRIRTEHFPLTLESARPSHTSQYLCASKTGRNTEAFFGQGTRLTVV.

Regarding this clone: One junction end disagrees with the germline gene, perhaps due to a read error. The gene calls are TRBV4-1 and TRBJ2-3; D unresolved. There are 13 residues in the CDR3. Germline V gene sequence: CDR1 MGHRA, CDR2 YSYEKL. In DNA, the CDR3 is TGCGCCAGCAGCCAAGAGGTGGCAGATATGCAGTATTTT. Translated, it gives CASSQEVADMQYF.

J is TRBJ1-1 and V is TRBV7-9, with TRBD1 matching 7 bases. The CDR3 spans 14 residues. The germline V gene has CDR1 SEHNR and CDR2 FQNEAQ (reference sequence). The V segment lost 4 bases and the J segment 2 bases; nucleotides outside the gene matches: 4. DNA for the CDR3: TGTGCCAGCAGCTCAGGACAGGCAAACACTGAAGCTTTCTTT. Translation gives CASSSGQANTEAFF.

This chain joins TRBV7-9 and TRBJ2-2; D is perhaps TRBD1 (6 bases). The CDR3 sequence is 15 residues long. Germline V gene data show CDR1 as SEHNR and CDR2 as FQNEAQ (reference sequence). V was pared by 6 bases and J by 1 base, with 12 bases between. As DNA, the CDR3 is TGTGCCAGCAGTACCGGACAGCAGAACACCGGGGAGCTGTTTTTT. Translation gives CASSTGQQNTGELFF.